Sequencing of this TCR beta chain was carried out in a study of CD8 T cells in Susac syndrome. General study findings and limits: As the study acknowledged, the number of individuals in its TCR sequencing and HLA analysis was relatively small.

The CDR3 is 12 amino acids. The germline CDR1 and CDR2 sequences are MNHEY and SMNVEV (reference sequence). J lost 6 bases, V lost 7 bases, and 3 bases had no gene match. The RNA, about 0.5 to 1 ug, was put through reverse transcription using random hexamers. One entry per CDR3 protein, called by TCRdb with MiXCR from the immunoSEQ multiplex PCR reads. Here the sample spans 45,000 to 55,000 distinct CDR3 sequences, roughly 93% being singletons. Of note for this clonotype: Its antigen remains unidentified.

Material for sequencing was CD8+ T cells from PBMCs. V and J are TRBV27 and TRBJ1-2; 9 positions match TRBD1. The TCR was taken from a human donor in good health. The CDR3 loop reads CASKDRGDGYTF. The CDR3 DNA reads TGTGCCAGCAAAGACAGGGGGGATGGCTACACCTTC.